This entry features one TCR beta chain sequence. This sample is drawn from a study of blood T cell repertoires in COVID-19. At the level of the study: PBMCs, B-cell-depleted T cells, or T cells were the source of the cDNA or gDNA that made up the material.

Clones were read by immunoSEQ multiplex PCR, and TCRdb kept only the in-frame ones, dropping some. There are some 220,000 clones in the sample; 88% occur only once, and under 3% lies in the top ten. The CDR3 spans 14 residues. V was shortened by 4 bases and J by 3 bases, with 13 bases between the two germline ends. Germline V gives CDR1 SGHRS, CDR2 YFSETQ. Recovered participants had two consecutive negative NP/OP PCR tests, healthcare professional clearance, or symptom resolution. The rearrangement joins TRBV5-1 to TRBJ2-5, with D possibly being TRBD2 (6 bases). The sequencing input was PBMCs or T cells enriched from blood (not recorded which). The receptor's source is a woman under 40 who had recovered from COVID-19. CDR3 residues: CASSTGLNKETQYF. In DNA form, the CDR3 reads TGCGCCAGCAGCACGGGACTGAATAAAGAGACCCAGTACTTC.